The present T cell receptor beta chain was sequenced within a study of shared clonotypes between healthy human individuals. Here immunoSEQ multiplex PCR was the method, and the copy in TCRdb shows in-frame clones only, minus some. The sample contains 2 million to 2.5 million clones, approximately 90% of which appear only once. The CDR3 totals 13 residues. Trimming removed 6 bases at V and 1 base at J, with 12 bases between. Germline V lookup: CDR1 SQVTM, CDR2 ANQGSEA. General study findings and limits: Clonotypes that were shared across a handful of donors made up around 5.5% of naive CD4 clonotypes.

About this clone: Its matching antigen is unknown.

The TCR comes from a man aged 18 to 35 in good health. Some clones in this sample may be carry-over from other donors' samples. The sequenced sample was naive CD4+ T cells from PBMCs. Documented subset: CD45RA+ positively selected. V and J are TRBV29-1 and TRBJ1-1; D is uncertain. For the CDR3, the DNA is TGCAGCGTCTACGGACCGAGGAACACTGAAGCTTTCTTT. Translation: CSVYGPRNTEAFF.